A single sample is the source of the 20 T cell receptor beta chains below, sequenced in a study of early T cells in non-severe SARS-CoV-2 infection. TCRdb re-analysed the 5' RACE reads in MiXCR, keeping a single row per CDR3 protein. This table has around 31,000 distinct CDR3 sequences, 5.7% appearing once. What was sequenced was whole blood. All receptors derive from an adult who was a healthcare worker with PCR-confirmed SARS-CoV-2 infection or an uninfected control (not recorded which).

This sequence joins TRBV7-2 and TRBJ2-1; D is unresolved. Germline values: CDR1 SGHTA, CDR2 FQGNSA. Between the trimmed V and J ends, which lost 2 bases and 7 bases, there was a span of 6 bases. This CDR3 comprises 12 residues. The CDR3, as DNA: TGTGCCAGCAGCTTATCAGCTAATGAGCAGTTCTTC. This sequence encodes CASSLSANEQFF.

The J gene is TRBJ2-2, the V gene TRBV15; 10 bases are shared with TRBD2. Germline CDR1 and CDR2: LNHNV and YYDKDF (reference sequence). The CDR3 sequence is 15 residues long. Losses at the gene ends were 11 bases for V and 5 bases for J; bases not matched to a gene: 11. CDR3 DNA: TGTGCCGAAACTAGCGGGAACGCACATACCGGGGAGCTGTTTTTT. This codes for CAETSGNAHTGELFF.

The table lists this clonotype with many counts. The CDR3 is CASSFGVSSGANVLTF. In DNA, the CDR3 is TGTGCCAGCAGTTTCGGCGTATCCTCTGGGGCCAACGTCCTGACTTTC. The chain links TRBV28 to TRBJ2-6, with D unclear. The V gene's germline CDR1 is MDHEN and CDR2 SYDVKM. V was clipped by 3 bases and J by 0 bases, with 9 bases between them. CDR3 length: 16 amino acids.

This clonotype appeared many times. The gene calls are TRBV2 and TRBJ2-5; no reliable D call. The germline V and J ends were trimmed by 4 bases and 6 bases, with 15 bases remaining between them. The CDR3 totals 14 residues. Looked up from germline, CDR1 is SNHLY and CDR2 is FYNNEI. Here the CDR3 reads CASSAATVRKTQYF. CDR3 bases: TGTGCCAGCAGTGCCGCGACGGTTCGGAAGACCCAGTACTTC.

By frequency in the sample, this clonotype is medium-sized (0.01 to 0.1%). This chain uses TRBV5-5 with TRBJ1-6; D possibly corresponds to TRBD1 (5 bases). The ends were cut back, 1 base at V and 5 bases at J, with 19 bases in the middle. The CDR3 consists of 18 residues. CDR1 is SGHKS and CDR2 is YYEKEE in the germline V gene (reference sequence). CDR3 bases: TGTGCCAGCAGCTTGCGGGTCTATCCGGGGCTAGATAATTCACCCCTCCACTTT. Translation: CASSLRVYPGLDNSPLHF.

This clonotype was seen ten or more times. The CDR3 region is CASSFAEPALEEQYF. As DNA, the CDR3 is TGTGCCAGCAGTTTCGCCGAGCCCGCGCTAGAGGAGCAGTACTTC. V and J are TRBV27 and TRBJ2-7; D is unresolved. Trimming pared 3 bases from V and 7 bases from J, leaving 19 bases between. CDR3 size: 15 residues. Germline V lookup: CDR1 MNHEY, CDR2 SMNVEV (reference sequence).

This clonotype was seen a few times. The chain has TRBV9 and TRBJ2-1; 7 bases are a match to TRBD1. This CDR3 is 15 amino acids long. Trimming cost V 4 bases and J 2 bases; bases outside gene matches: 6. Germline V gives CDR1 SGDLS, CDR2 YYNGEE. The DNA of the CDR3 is TGTGCCAGCAGCTTCGAGGGGGCGACCTACAATGAGCAGTTCTTC. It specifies CASSFEGATYNEQFF.

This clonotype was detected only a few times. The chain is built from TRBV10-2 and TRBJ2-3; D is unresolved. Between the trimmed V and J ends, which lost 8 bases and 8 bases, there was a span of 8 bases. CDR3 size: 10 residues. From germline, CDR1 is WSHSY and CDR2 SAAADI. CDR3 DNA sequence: TGCGCCAGCGGAGTGGGTACGCAGTATTTT. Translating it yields CASGVGTQYF.

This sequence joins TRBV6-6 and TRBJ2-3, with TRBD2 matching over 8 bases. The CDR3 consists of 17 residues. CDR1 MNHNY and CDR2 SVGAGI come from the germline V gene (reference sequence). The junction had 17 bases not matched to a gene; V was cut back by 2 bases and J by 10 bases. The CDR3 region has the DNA TGTGCCAGCAGTTACGATGCGGCGGGGGGCAGCTCATCAGCGCAGTATTTT. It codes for CASSYDAAGGSSSAQYF.

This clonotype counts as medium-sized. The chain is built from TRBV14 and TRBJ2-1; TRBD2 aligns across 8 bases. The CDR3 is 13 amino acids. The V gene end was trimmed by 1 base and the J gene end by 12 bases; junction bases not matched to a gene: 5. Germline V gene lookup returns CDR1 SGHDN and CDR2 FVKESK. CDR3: CASSQVGSGGQFF. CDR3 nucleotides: TGTGCCAGCAGCCAAGTCGGGAGCGGGGGGCAGTTCTTC. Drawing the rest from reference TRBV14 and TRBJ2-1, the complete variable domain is EAGVTQFPSHSVIEKGQTVTLRCDPISGHDNLYWYRRVMGKEIKFLLHFVKESKQDESGMPNNRFLAERTGGTYSTLKVQPAELEDSGVYFCASSQVGSGGQFFGPGTRLTVL.

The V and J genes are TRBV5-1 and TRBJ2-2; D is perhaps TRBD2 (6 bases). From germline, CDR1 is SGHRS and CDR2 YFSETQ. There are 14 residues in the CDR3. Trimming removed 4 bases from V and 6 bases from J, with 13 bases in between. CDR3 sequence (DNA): TGCGCCAGCAGCCAGGCCTGGGGGGCCGGGGAGCTGTTTTTT. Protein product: CASSQAWGAGELFF.

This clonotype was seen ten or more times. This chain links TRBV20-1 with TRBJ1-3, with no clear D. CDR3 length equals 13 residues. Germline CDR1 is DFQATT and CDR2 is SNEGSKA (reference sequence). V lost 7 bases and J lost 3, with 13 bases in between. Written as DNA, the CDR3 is TGCAGTGTCCCGGGAGGCTATGGAAACACCATATATTTT. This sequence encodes CSVPGGYGNTIYF.

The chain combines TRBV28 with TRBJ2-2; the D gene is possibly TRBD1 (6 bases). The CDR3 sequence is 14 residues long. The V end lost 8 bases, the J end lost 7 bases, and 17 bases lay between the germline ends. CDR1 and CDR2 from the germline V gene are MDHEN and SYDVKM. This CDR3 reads CASGPTGLGGELFF. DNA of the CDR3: TGTGCCAGCGGACCAACAGGGCTGGGCGGGGAGCTGTTTTTT.

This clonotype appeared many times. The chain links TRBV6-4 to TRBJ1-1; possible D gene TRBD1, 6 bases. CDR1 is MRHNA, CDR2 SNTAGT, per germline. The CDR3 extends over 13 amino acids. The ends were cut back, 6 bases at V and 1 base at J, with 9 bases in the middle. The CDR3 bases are TGTGCCAGCAGACAGGACAGGAACACTGAAGCTTTCTTT. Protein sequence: CASRQDRNTEAFF.

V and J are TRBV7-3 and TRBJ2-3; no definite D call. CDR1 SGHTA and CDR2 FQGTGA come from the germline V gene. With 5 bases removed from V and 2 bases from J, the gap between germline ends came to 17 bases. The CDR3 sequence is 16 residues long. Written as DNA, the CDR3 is TGTGCCAGCAGCCCTGTTCGGGTGAAGGCCACAGATACGCAGTATTTT. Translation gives CASSPVRVKATDTQYF.

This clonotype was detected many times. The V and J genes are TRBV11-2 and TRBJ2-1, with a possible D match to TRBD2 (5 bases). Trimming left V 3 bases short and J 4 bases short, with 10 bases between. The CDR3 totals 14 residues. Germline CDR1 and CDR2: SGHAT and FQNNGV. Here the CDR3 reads CASSFRPGYNEQFF. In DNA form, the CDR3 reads TGTGCCAGCAGCTTTCGGCCGGGGTACAATGAGCAGTTCTTC. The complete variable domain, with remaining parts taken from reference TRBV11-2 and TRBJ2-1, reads EAGVAQSPRYKIIEKRQSVAFWCNPISGHATLYWYQQILGQGPKLLIQFQNNGVVDDSQLPKDRFSAERLKGVDSTLKIQPAKLEDSAVYLCASSFRPGYNEQFFGPGTRLTVL.

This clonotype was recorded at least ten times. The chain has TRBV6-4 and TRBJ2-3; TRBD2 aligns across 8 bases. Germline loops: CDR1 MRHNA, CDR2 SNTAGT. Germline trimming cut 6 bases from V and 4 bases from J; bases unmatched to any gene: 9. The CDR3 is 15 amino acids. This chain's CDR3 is CASSPTSAEADTQYF. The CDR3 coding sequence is TGTGCCAGCAGCCCGACTAGCGCAGAGGCAGATACGCAGTATTTT.

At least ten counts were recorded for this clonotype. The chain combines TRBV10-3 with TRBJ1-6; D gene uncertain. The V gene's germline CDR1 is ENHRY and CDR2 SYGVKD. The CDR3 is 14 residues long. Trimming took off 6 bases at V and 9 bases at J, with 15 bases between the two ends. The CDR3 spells CAISQGSEGSPLHF. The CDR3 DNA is TGTGCCATCAGCCAAGGGAGCGAGGGTTCACCCCTCCACTTT.

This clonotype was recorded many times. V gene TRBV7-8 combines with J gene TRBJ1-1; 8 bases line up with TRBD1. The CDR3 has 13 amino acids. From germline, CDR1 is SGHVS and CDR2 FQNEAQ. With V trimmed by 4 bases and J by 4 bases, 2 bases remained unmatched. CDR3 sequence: CASSSQGGTEAFF. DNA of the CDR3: TGTGCCAGCAGCTCACAGGGGGGCACTGAAGCTTTCTTT.

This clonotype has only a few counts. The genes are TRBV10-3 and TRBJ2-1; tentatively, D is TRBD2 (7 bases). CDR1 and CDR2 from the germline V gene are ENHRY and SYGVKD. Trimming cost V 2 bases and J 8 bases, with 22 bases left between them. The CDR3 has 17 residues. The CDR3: CAISEPPGGQAVDEQFF. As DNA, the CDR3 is TGTGCCATCAGTGAGCCACCGGGGGGCCAAGCGGTCGATGAGCAGTTCTTC.